This T cell receptor beta chain emerged from a study of molecular identifiers for immune sequencing clone quantification. The overall study: With replicates, the RNA of about 21,000 or 97,000 naive CD8 cells was split five ways and four were sequenced.

Bulk TCR library preparation followed previously described methods with listed TCR primers. MiXCR, run by TCRdb on the PCR reads, gives a single entry per CDR3 protein. Of some 320,000 distinct CDR3 sequences in the sample, over 20% were seen once. Germline CDR1 is SNHLY and CDR2 is FYNNEI. V gave up 7 bases and J gave up 4 bases; unmatched junction bases: 11. The CDR3 spans 15 residues. This clonotype showed up many times. Input material: naive CD8+ T cells from blood, with Jurkat cell RNA spiked in. As to subset: FACS-sorted CD8+CD4-CCR7+CD45RA+ naive T cells. The TCR was taken from a human donor in good health. Some libraries in this study had Jurkat cell RNA spiked in. The chain is built from TRBV2 and TRBJ2-3; 7 bases fit TRBD1. CDR3 region: CASNWDSPFPDTQYF. In DNA form, the CDR3 reads TGTGCCAGCAATTGGGACAGTCCTTTCCCAGATACGCAGTATTTT.